This T cell receptor beta chain was recorded in a study of CD8+ T cells in alopecia areata. On the study more broadly: Treatment of the treated patients consisted of oral tofacitinib, 5 to 10 mg twice daily. Scoring of severity for treated patients was based on percentage of affected scalp area.

Findings and limits, study-wide: Affected lesional scalp, above all in alopecia totalis/universalis, was more clonal than normal scalp. Clarity of TCR sharing across patients fell short of that in mice, possibly HLA-related.

Following extraction, RNA underwent reverse transcription to cDNA, which served as the sequencing template. This table comes from immunoSEQ multiplex PCR, and its TCRdb copy is limited to in-frame clones, with some not included. This table holds approximately 200,000 clones, more than 45% found once. As to treatment: oral pan-JAK inhibitor, 5-10 mg twice daily. With 1 base removed from V and 1 base from J, the gap between germline ends came to 7 bases. Looked up from germline, CDR1 is SGHVS and CDR2 is FQNEAQ. This CDR3 region has 14 residues. This clone came up a few times. No antigen is known for it. Other DNA sequences within the sample encode an identical CDR3.

The sample in question was CD4+ T cells sorted from blood, obtained at week 24, from a patient treated with tofacitinib. The rearrangement joins TRBV7-8 to TRBJ2-5, with D perhaps TRBD2 (6 bases). The receptor was derived from a human donor with alopecia areata. The CDR3 DNA follows: TGTGCCAGCAGCTTAGTCGGGGGCCAAGAGACCCAGTACTTC. Translating it yields CASSLVGGQETQYF. Using reference TRBV7-8 and TRBJ2-5 for the parts outside the CDR3, the full variable domain is GAGVSQSPRYKVAKRGQDVALRCDPISGHVSLFWYQQALGQGPEFLTYFQNEAQLDKSGLPSDRFFAERPEGSVSTLKIQRTQQEDSAVYLCASSLVGGQETQYFGPGTRLLVL.